Given below is one TCR beta chain in context. As yet, its antigen is unknown. Cultured CD4+ T cell DNA was sequenced using the Oncomine TCR Beta short-read assay. TCRdb independently ran MiXCR on the PCR reads; one entry per CDR3 protein. The data hold 9,500 to 12,000 distinct CDR3 sequences, with roughly 24% observed a single time. The data originate from a study of vaccination and CD4 T cells after COVID-19. At the level of the study: The convalescents comprised six males and four females, two of them Hispanic. Overlapping spike peptides from SARS-CoV-2, HCoV-NL63, HCoV-OC43 and HCoV-229E served to stimulate the cells.

Specified treatment: roughly 10-day PBMC culture with coronavirus spike peptide pools or control peptides (ViraFEST assay). TCRs were sequenced by ViraFEST after antigen-specific T cells had been expanded with peptide pools. Fresh IL-2 medium was used to replace half of the medium on days 3 and 7. Per germline, CDR1 MDHEN and CDR2 SYDVKM. The J segment lost 7 bases and the V segment lost 10 bases, leaving 11 bases of the junction unmatched. This CDR3 has 13 residues. Here the sequenced sample was CD4+ T cells from blood, cultured in vitro, taken after SARS-CoV-2 vaccination. This TCR was recovered from a human donor who had recovered from COVID-19. The rearrangement uses TRBV28 and TRBJ1-2, with 8 bases matching TRBD1. This chain's CDR3 is CATWTGNVVGYTF. CDR3 DNA sequence: TGTGCCACCTGGACAGGGAACGTCGTTGGCTACACCTTC.